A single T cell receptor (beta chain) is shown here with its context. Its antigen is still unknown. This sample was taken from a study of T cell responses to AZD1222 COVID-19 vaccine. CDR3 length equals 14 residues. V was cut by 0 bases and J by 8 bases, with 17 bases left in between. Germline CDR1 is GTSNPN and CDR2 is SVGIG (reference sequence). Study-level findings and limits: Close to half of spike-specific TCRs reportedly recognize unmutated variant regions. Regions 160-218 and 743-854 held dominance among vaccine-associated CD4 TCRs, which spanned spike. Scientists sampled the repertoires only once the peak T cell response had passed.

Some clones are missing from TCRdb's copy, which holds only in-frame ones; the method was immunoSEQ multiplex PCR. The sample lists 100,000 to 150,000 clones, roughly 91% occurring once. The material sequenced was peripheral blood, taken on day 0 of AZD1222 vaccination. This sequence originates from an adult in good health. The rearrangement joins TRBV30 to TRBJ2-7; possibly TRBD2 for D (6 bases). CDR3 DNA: TGTGCCTGGAGTGTAGGAGGGCCGGATACGAAGCAGTACTTC. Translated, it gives CAWSVGGPDTKQYF.